The rows below give T cell receptor beta chains drawn from one sample of a study of OX40 agonist ivuxolimab in advanced cancers. The data were produced by immunoSEQ multiplex PCR, yet TCRdb's version contains in-frame clones alone and is incomplete. The data show tens of thousands of clones, approximately 80% seen once. The source was CD4+ or CD8+ T cells sorted from blood, collected in a trial of the OX40 agonist ivuxolimab. The receptors stem from an adult with an advanced solid tumor such as melanoma, head and neck, liver or kidney cancer. Both conserved end residues are part of each CDR3. The D gene is left open where the match is weak. Size is omitted from some rows. Given values are once, few, many or a class for expanded clones.

CDR3 DNA	CDR3 protein	D gene	V gene	J gene	clone size
TGTGCCAGTAGTTCGACAGGGGCGTTAGGAGAAAAACTGTTTTTT	CASSSTGALGEKLFF	TRBD1	TRBV19	TRBJ1-4	few
TGTGCCAGCAGCTTAGCGGCAGGGGGCCGGGATGGCTACACCTTC	CASSLAAGGRDGYTF	TRBD1	TRBV7-2	TRBJ1-2	-
TGTGCCAGCAGCCAAGAAGCTAGCGGGGACCTCACAGATACGCAGTATTTT	CASSQEASGDLTDTQYF	TRBD2	TRBV4-2	TRBJ2-3	once
TGTGCCAGCAGCCAAAGACAGGGCTATGGCTACACCTTC	CASSQRQGYGYTF	TRBD1	TRBV6-5	TRBJ1-2	-
TGTGCTAGTGGTTCTACCAGGGGGCCCACCTACGAGCAGTACTTC	CASGSTRGPTYEQYF	TRBD1	TRBV12-5	TRBJ2-7	medium-sized
TGTGCCAGCAGCTCGGGACAGGGACGCGAAAAACTGTTTTTT	CASSSGQGREKLFF	TRBD1	TRBV7-9	TRBJ1-4	once
TGTGCCAGCAGCGTGACAGGAGCCACTAACTATGGCTACACCTTC	CASSVTGATNYGYTF	-	TRBV5-6	TRBJ1-2	-
TGTGCCAGCAGCTTCGACAGGGGCGCCTACAATGAGCAGTTCTTC	CASSFDRGAYNEQFF	TRBD1	TRBV7-9	TRBJ2-1	once
TGTGCCAGCAGTTGGGTAGGGATCGAGGGCTACACCTTC	CASSWVGIEGYTF	-	TRBV7-9	TRBJ1-2	-
TGTGCCAGCAGCACGTCTCAGGGGCGTCACTATGGCTACACCTTC	CASSTSQGRHYGYTF	-	TRBV9	TRBJ1-2	-
TGTGCCAGCAGTTACTCGGCAGGTGCGGGAGGTACGCAGTATTTT	CASSYSAGAGGTQYF	TRBD2	TRBV6-6	TRBJ2-3	-
TGCAGCGTTGAAGAATCAAGCAGTGAGCAGTTCTTC	CSVEESSSEQFF	-	TRBV29-1	TRBJ2-1	-
TGTGCTAGTGGTCGGGGGACAGCAATGAACACTGAAGCTTTCTTT	CASGRGTAMNTEAFF	TRBD1	TRBV12-5	TRBJ1-1	once
TGTGCCAGCAGCTTAGGGTCGGGGGTGACAGATACGCAGTATTTT	CASSLGSGVTDTQYF	-	TRBV7-2	TRBJ2-3	-
TGTGCCAGCAGTTCGTCCCCCTGGCGGTCCCGCACAGATACGCAGTATTTT	CASSSSPWRSRTDTQYF	-	TRBV28	TRBJ2-3	-
TGTGCCAGCTCACCGGGTTACACTGAAGCTTTCTTT	CASSPGYTEAFF	-	TRBV18	TRBJ1-1	-
TGTGCCAGCCAGTGGGAGGGCGCGAAAGCTTTCTTT	CASQWEGAKAFF	-	TRBV6-1	TRBJ1-1	once
TGTGCCAGCAGCAACAGGGTCGGGAATCAGCCCCAGCATTTT	CASSNRVGNQPQHF	-	TRBV2	TRBJ1-5	-
TGTGCCAGCAGCGTATCAATCGGGACAGGGGTGAACGAGCAGTACTTC	CASSVSIGTGVNEQYF	TRBD1	TRBV9	TRBJ2-7	-
TGTGCCAGCAATAGCGGGGGGTCCTACGAGCAGTACTTC	CASNSGGSYEQYF	TRBD2	TRBV6-1	TRBJ2-7	-
TGTGCCAGCAGGCAAAAGAACGGACAGGGAGGGCAGTACTTC	CASRQKNGQGGQYF	TRBD1	TRBV11-1	TRBJ2-7	medium-sized
TGTGCTAGTGGTTTGACCCGGGGGCCAGGCGCTTACGAGCAGTACTTC	CASGLTRGPGAYEQYF	-	TRBV12-5	TRBJ2-7	once
TGCGCCAGCAGCTTGGGGGGAGGTCCCGAGCAGTACTTC	CASSLGGGPEQYF	-	TRBV5-1	TRBJ2-7	-
TGTGCCAGCAGCTCCGGACTGGGCTATGGCTACACCTTC	CASSSGLGYGYTF	-	TRBV7-3	TRBJ1-2	-
TGCGCCAGCAGCCAGGACAGGGGGCTGAGGTACTTC	CASSQDRGLRYF	TRBD1	TRBV5-1	TRBJ2-4	-
TGCGCCAGCAGCTTGGAACTAGCGGGGGGGGCTCTCCGCACAGATACGCAGTATTTT	CASSLELAGGALRTDTQYF	TRBD2	TRBV5-1	TRBJ2-3	-
TGTGCCAGCAGGAGGGGGAGGAATGAAAAACTGTTTTTT	CASRRGRNEKLFF	-	TRBV6-6	TRBJ1-4	-
TGTGCCAGCAGCTTAGGACAGGGGATCTATGGCTACACCTTC	CASSLGQGIYGYTF	TRBD1	TRBV11-2	TRBJ1-2	-
TGTGCCAGCAGCTCCAGACAGATCGTTCAAGGTTATAATTCACCCCTCCACTTT	CASSSRQIVQGYNSPLHF	-	TRBV7-8	TRBJ1-6	few
TGCGCCAGTTGCCCTGGGGCTGGGGCCAACGTCCTGACTTTC	CASCPGAGANVLTF	-	TRBV5-1	TRBJ2-6	-
TGCGCCAGCAGCCAAGATGGGGGGACAGGCTACACCGGGGAGCTGTTTTTT	CASSQDGGTGYTGELFF	TRBD1	TRBV4-1	TRBJ2-2	-
TGCGCCAGCAGCCTAACTAGCGGGGGGGCCTTATCCTACGAGCAGTACTTC	CASSLTSGGALSYEQYF	TRBD2	TRBV5-1	TRBJ2-7	-
TGCGCCAGCAGCGATAAACAGGGATACTACGAGCAGTACTTC	CASSDKQGYYEQYF	-	TRBV5-1	TRBJ2-7	-
TGTGCCAGCAGTCCGGGGGGGCCTGGAAACACCATATATTTT	CASSPGGPGNTIYF	-	TRBV6-6	TRBJ1-3	-
TGCAGCGTTCGGGCGAACACTGAAGCTTTCTTT	CSVRANTEAFF	-	TRBV29-1	TRBJ1-1	-
TGCGCCAGCAGCCATCAGGGGGCCACTGAAGCTTTCTTT	CASSHQGATEAFF	TRBD1	TRBV5-1	TRBJ1-1	-
TGTGCCAGCAGCTTAGGCGTTAGAGGCGATGAGCAGTTCTTC	CASSLGVRGDEQFF	-	TRBV7-2	TRBJ2-1	-
TGTGCCAGCAGAGGAGGGTACAATGAGCAGTTCTTC	CASRGGYNEQFF	-	TRBV27	TRBJ2-1	-
TGTGCCAGCAGTGAAAGACAGGGTTTCTATGGCTACACCTTC	CASSERQGFYGYTF	TRBD1	TRBV6-1	TRBJ1-2	-
TGTGCCAGTAGTTCACTGCGGGACAGTTACAACACTGAAGCTTTCTTT	CASSSLRDSYNTEAFF	TRBD1	TRBV19	TRBJ1-1	-
TGTGCCAGCAGCGCTCTTTACACCGGGGAGCTGTTTTTT	CASSALYTGELFF	-	TRBV9	TRBJ2-2	-
TGTGCCAGCAAAGCAATTAAGGAACTAGCGGGGTCTAGCACAGATACGCAGTATTTT	CASKAIKELAGSSTDTQYF	-	TRBV21-1	TRBJ2-3	-
TGTGCCAGCAGCGGCCCCGAGGGGTACAATGAGCAGTTCTTC	CASSGPEGYNEQFF	-	TRBV25-1	TRBJ2-1	once
TGCGCCAGCAGCCAGTACGCCGCTACTTACACTGAAGCTTTCTTT	CASSQYAATYTEAFF	-	TRBV1	TRBJ1-1	-
TGTGCCAGCAGCTTAGCAGGGAGGCACCGGGGGACTGAAGCTTTCTTT	CASSLAGRHRGTEAFF	-	TRBV7-6	TRBJ1-1	-
TGTGCCAGTAGTTACTCGGCGGTCTACGAGCAGTACTTC	CASSYSAVYEQYF	-	TRBV19	TRBJ2-7	-
TGTGCCAGCAGTTCCTCAGGGATTGTTAATTCACCCCTCCACTTT	CASSSSGIVNSPLHF	-	TRBV2	TRBJ1-6	few
TGTGCCAGCAGCCAAGGGGTTGGGACTAGCGGCGTCGGGGAGCAGTTCTTC	CASSQGVGTSGVGEQFF	TRBD2	TRBV7-9	TRBJ2-1	-
TGCGCCAGCAGCCCCACGTCGGACAGGAGGGAGCAGTACTTC	CASSPTSDRREQYF	TRBD1	TRBV4-3	TRBJ2-7	-
TGTGCCAGCAGCTTGAGGGCAGGGGCTACTAATGAAAAACTGTTTTTT	CASSLRAGATNEKLFF	-	TRBV5-6	TRBJ1-4	once
TGTGCCAGCAGCTTAGTAGGGGGGGGGAACTATAGCAATCAGCCCCAGCATTTT	CASSLVGGGNYSNQPQHF	-	TRBV7-8	TRBJ1-5	once
TGTGCCAGCAGAGGACAGGGGAGCGTGCAGTATTTT	CASRGQGSVQYF	TRBD1	TRBV2	TRBJ2-3	-
TGTGCCAGCAGGGCAGACAGATACTATGGCTACACCTTC	CASRADRYYGYTF	-	TRBV2	TRBJ1-2	-
TGTGCCAGCAGCGGGACAGGCCTACCCCGCTATGGCTACACCTTC	CASSGTGLPRYGYTF	TRBD1	TRBV9	TRBJ1-2	-
TGCGCCAGCAGCTCCGGGACAGCACAAGAGACCCAGTACTTC	CASSSGTAQETQYF	TRBD1	TRBV4-1	TRBJ2-5	-